These 32 T cell receptor beta chains were sequenced from one sample in a study of siplizumab effects on memory and regulatory T cells. The table came from immunoSEQ multiplex PCR; TCRdb's copy has only in-frame clones and leaves some out. This table has fewer than 70,000 clones, roughly 88% appearing once. The sequenced sample was Tregs sorted from blood. Receptors originate from a human donor in good health.

The rearrangement joins TRBV5-1 to TRBJ2-3; D is unclear. V shed 2 bases and J shed 6 bases, with 19 bases lying between them. Germline V CDR1 and CDR2: SGHRS, YFSETQ. CDR3 length equals 16 residues. CDR3 region: CASSFSDGFGLDTQYF. As DNA, the CDR3 is TGCGCCAGCAGCTTCTCGGACGGATTTGGCCTTGATACGCAGTATTTT.

J is TRBJ2-2 and V is TRBV7-9; the match to TRBD2 covers 8 bases. Germline-derived CDR1 and CDR2 are SEHNR and FQNEAQ (reference sequence). The J segment lost 5 bases and the V segment lost 2 bases, leaving 7 bases of the junction unmatched. There are 16 residues in the CDR3. In nucleotides, the CDR3 is TGTGCCAGCAGCTTATTCCTAGCGGGTATAACCGGGGAGCTGTTTTTT. Its protein is CASSLFLAGITGELFF.

The chain has TRBV5-6 and TRBJ2-2, with D possibly being TRBD1 (5 bases). Germline V gene sequence: CDR1 SGHDT, CDR2 YYEEEE. This CDR3 comprises 15 residues. Trimming pared 1 base from V and 3 bases from J, leaving 10 bases between. This CDR3 reads CASSLLGADTGELFF. CDR3 bases: TGTGCCAGCAGCTTGCTAGGGGCGGACACCGGGGAGCTGTTTTTT.

The rearrangement uses TRBV18 and TRBJ2-7; 8 positions match TRBD1. The CDR3 has 15 residues. Per the germline V gene, CDR1 is KGHSH and CDR2 is LQKENI. The ends lost 6 bases at V and 9 bases at J; junction bases unmatched: 16. The CDR3 DNA follows: TGTGCCAGCTCCGTTACGGACAGGGTGGGTTCGGCGCAGTACTTC. Translation: CASSVTDRVGSAQYF.

V usage is TRBV2 and J usage is TRBJ2-1; TRBD2 matches at 7 bases. Germline values: CDR1 SNHLY, CDR2 FYNNEI. With V trimmed by 6 bases and J by 10 bases, 6 bases remained unmatched. CDR3 size: 12 residues. The CDR3 region has the DNA TGTGCCAGCAGCCGGACTAGAGGGGAGCAGTTCTTC. It is translated as CASSRTRGEQFF. Variable domain in full (rest from reference TRBV2 and TRBJ2-1): EPEVTQTPSHQVTQMGQEVILRCVPISNHLYFYWYRQILGQKVEFLVSFYNNEISEKSEIFDDQFSVERPDGSNFTLKIRSTKLEDSAMYFCASSRTRGEQFFGPGTRLTVL.

The chain couples TRBV14 to TRBJ2-3; D gene uncertain. Germline loops: CDR1 SGHDN, CDR2 FVKESK. The germline V and J ends were trimmed by 4 bases and 3 bases, with 8 bases remaining between them. The CDR3 consists of 13 residues. The CDR3 sequence: CASSLGPTDTQYF. CDR3 coding DNA: TGTGCCAGCAGCCTCGGTCCTACAGATACGCAGTATTTT.

This clone was picked up one time. V gene TRBV7-9 combines with J gene TRBJ2-5, with TRBD2 matching 14 bases. CDR1 SEHNR and CDR2 FQNEAQ come from the germline V gene (reference sequence). J was trimmed by 4 bases and V by 1 base; bases with no gene match: 5. CDR3 length: 17 amino acids. The CDR3 here is CASSLGLAGGLLETQYF. The CDR3 coding sequence is TGTGCCAGCAGCTTAGGACTAGCGGGAGGGTTGCTAGAGACCCAGTACTTC. The whole variable domain, remainder taken from reference TRBV7-9 and TRBJ2-5, is DTGVSQNPRHKITKRGQNVTFRCDPISEHNRLYWYRQTLGQGPEFLTYFQNEAQLEKSRLLSDRFSAERPKGSFSTLEIQRTEQGDSAMYLCASSLGLAGGLLETQYFGPGTRLLVL.

CDR3: CASSQRQGVNEQFF. The CDR3 DNA reads TGCGCCAGCAGCCAACGACAGGGGGTCAATGAGCAGTTCTTC. The chain combines TRBV4-1 with TRBJ2-1; 9 nucleotides line up with TRBD1. Germline V CDR1 and CDR2: MGHRA, YSYEKL. Losses at the gene ends were 2 bases for V and 6 bases for J; bases not matched to a gene: 2. This CDR3 contains 14 residues.

This clone was picked up one time. The J gene is TRBJ1-1, the V gene TRBV28; TRBD1 aligns across 10 bases. Germline lookup yields CDR1 MDHEN and CDR2 SYDVKM. V gave up 8 bases and J gave up 10 bases; unmatched junction bases: 13. This CDR3 has 14 amino acids. CDR3 region: CASGLRDRGVGAFF. CDR3 sequence (DNA): TGTGCCAGCGGCCTTCGGGACAGGGGCGTGGGAGCTTTCTTT.

The rearrangement joins TRBV11-2 to TRBJ2-1; D not resolved. This CDR3 comprises 11 residues. The germline CDR1 and CDR2 sequences are SGHAT and FQNNGV. V lost 2 bases to trimming and J lost 7 bases, with 3 bases between them. In nucleotides, the CDR3 is TGTGCCAGCAGCTTAAGGAATGAGCAGTTCTTC. It specifies CASSLRNEQFF.

The rearrangement links TRBV7-3 to TRBJ2-1; 8 bases match TRBD1. This CDR3 contains 14 residues. CDR1 and CDR2 (germline): SGHTA, FQGTGA. Unmatched junction bases numbered 4, after V lost 5 bases and J lost 4 bases. The CDR3 loop is CASSPGQGYNEQFF. Here the CDR3 DNA reads TGTGCCAGCAGCCCCGGACAGGGTTACAATGAGCAGTTCTTC.

The V and J genes are TRBV2 and TRBJ2-3; 14 bases are a match to TRBD2. The CDR3 contains 16 residues. Germline V gene lookup returns CDR1 SNHLY and CDR2 FYNNEI. Germline trimming cut 6 bases from V and 3 bases from J; bases unmatched to any gene: 5. The CDR3 sequence: CASSRGLAGETDTQYF. The CDR3 bases are TGTGCCAGCAGCAGGGGACTAGCGGGAGAAACAGATACGCAGTATTTT.

V gene TRBV6-1 combines with J gene TRBJ2-3; 10 positions agree with TRBD1. Trimming took 4 bases from V and 3 from J; bases not matched to a gene: 13. The CDR3 has 18 residues. The germline gives CDR1 MNHNS, CDR2 SASEGT. CDR3 region: CASSVYWDRGLRTDTQYF. The CDR3 DNA reads TGTGCCAGCAGTGTTTATTGGGACAGGGGACTTAGAACAGATACGCAGTATTTT.

This clone is a singleton in its sample. The chain combines TRBV29-1 with TRBJ2-3; TRBD1 or TRBD2 may be the D gene (5 bases each). Germline-derived CDR1 and CDR2 are SQVTM and ANQGSEA. This CDR3 comprises 15 residues. V was cut by 4 bases and J by 3 bases, with 17 bases left in between. In DNA form, the CDR3 reads TGCAGCGTTGGCCGGGACCTATCCCTAACAGATACGCAGTATTTT. Amino acids: CSVGRDLSLTDTQYF.

Written as DNA, the CDR3 is TGCGCCAGCAGCCAAGATTCGACGAGAGATACGCAGTATTTT. Protein sequence: CASSQDSTRDTQYF. The genes are TRBV4-3 and TRBJ2-3, with D unresolved. The CDR3 covers 14 residues. Germline V gene data show CDR1 as LGHNA and CDR2 as YSLEER. Trimming took off 0 bases at V and 5 bases at J, with 9 bases between the two ends.

CDR3: CASSYGTVNYGYTF. As DNA, the CDR3 is TGTGCCAGCAGCTACGGGACTGTTAACTATGGCTACACCTTC. This chain uses TRBV7-9 with TRBJ1-2; a weak D match, TRBD1 (5 bases). Germline V CDR1 and CDR2: SEHNR, FQNEAQ (reference sequence). The CDR3 is 14 residues long. The germline V and J ends were trimmed by 4 bases and 1 base, with 10 bases remaining between them. Complete variable domain (other parts from reference TRBV7-9 and TRBJ1-2): DTGVSQNPRHKITKRGQNVTFRCDPISEHNRLYWYRQTLGQGPEFLTYFQNEAQLEKSRLLSDRFSAERPKGSFSTLEIQRTEQGDSAMYLCASSYGTVNYGYTFGSGTRLTVV.

The J gene is TRBJ2-5, the V gene TRBV21-1; TRBD2, the D gene given by the table, was not confirmed from the DNA. TRBV21-1 is given as a pseudogene. The CDR3 is 18 residues long. CDR3: CASSKKRVRREGPETQYF. The DNA of the CDR3 is TGTGCCAGCAGCAAAAAAAGGGTGCGGCGGGAGGGCCCCGAGACCCAGTACTTC.

The chain links TRBV6-4 to TRBJ1-2; TRBD1 matches at 9 bases. V gave up 3 bases and J gave up 2 bases; unmatched junction bases: 7. Germline V gives CDR1 MRHNA, CDR2 SNTAGT. The CDR3 runs to 16 residues. The CDR3 nucleotides read TGTGCCAGCAGTGAAGAGTTAGGACAGGGGAACTATGGCTACACCTTC. As protein: CASSEELGQGNYGYTF.

The chain joins TRBV30 to TRBJ1-1; D remains ambiguous. CDR1 and CDR2 (germline): GTSNPN, SVGIG (reference sequence). The CDR3 spans 12 residues. Trimming shortened V by 0 bases and J by 9 bases, and 11 bases separated the two germline ends. The CDR3 DNA follows: TGTGCCTGGAGTGTATTCGGGTCGAAAGCTTTCTTT. This sequence encodes CAWSVFGSKAFF.

The chain joins TRBV5-1 to TRBJ1-6; 9 bases line up with TRBD1. Germline V CDR1 and CDR2: SGHRS, YFSETQ. The CDR3 is 15 amino acids. Germline trimming cut 0 bases from V and 10 bases from J; bases unmatched to any gene: 5. CDR3 protein: CASSLVGTGNSPLHF. DNA of the CDR3: TGCGCCAGCAGCTTGGTTGGGACAGGGAACTCACCCCTCCACTTT. Combining the CDR3 with reference TRBV5-1 and TRBJ1-6 gives the whole variable domain KAGVTQTPRYLIKTRGQQVTLSCSPISGHRSVSWYQQTPGQGLQFLFEYFSETQRNKGNFPGRFSGRQFSNSRSEMNVSTLELGDSALYLCASSLVGTGNSPLHFGNGTRLTVT.

The CDR3 region is CASSPGTRGETQYF. Here the CDR3 DNA reads TGCGCCAGCAGCCCCGGGACTAGGGGGGAGACCCAGTACTTC. The V and J genes are TRBV4-1 and TRBJ2-5; 8 nucleotides line up with TRBD2. The ends lost 4 bases at V and 5 bases at J; junction bases unmatched: 6. The germline CDR1 and CDR2 sequences are MGHRA and YSYEKL. The CDR3 length is 14 residues.

The chain recombines TRBV6-6 with TRBJ2-1, with D possibly matching TRBD2 (6 bases). The V and J ends lost 6 bases and 8 bases respectively, with 11 bases between them. CDR1 MNHNY and CDR2 SVGAGI come from the germline V gene (reference sequence). The CDR3 covers 12 residues. In DNA form, the CDR3 reads TGTGCCAGCAGGACTAGTCCCCATGAGCAGTTCTTC. Its protein is CASRTSPHEQFF.

The chain links TRBV19 to TRBJ1-5; D possibly corresponds to TRBD1 (5 bases). The CDR3 is made up of 15 amino acids. Germline V gene lookup returns CDR1 LNHDA and CDR2 SQIVND (reference sequence). V lost 2 bases to trimming and J lost 0 bases, with 8 bases between them. Written as DNA, the CDR3 is TGTGCCAGTAGTATATGGGACCATAGCAATCAGCCCCAGCATTTT. Protein sequence: CASSIWDHSNQPQHF.

Only one count was recorded for this clone. The V and J genes are TRBV7-2 and TRBJ2-7, with D possibly TRBD2 on 6 matching bases. V was cut by 1 base and J by 4 bases, with 26 bases left in between. The CDR3 runs 19 residues. Looked up from germline, CDR1 is SGHTA and CDR2 is FQGNSA. CDR3 coding DNA: TGTGCCAGCAGCTTAGGGGGGAGGACTACATCCCGCCGGGGATACGAGCAGTACTTC. Protein sequence: CASSLGGRTTSRRGYEQYF.

The chain carries TRBV5-6 and TRBJ1-2; D is undetermined. Germline CDR1 is SGHDT and CDR2 is YYEEEE. The CDR3 is 13 amino acids. Trimming shortened V by 4 bases and J by 9 bases, and 16 bases separated the two germline ends. The DNA of the CDR3 is TGTGCCAGCAGCACAACAGTACTACTAAGCTACACCTTC. It yields the protein CASSTTVLLSYTF.

This clone showed up just once. The rearrangement uses TRBV6-1 and TRBJ2-1; D is possibly TRBD1 or TRBD2 (5 bases each). This CDR3 spans 12 amino acids. Germline CDR1 MNHNS, CDR2 SASEGT. V was shortened by 6 bases and J by 9 bases, with 12 bases between the two germline ends. The CDR3 spells CASRGVWLEQFF. CDR3 DNA: TGTGCCAGCAGGGGGGTCTGGCTTGAGCAGTTCTTC.

V and J are TRBV28 and TRBJ2-7; D possibly matches TRBD1 or TRBD2 (5 bases each). The V end lost 4 bases, the J end lost 4 bases, and 23 bases lay between the germline ends. This CDR3 is built from 17 residues. CDR1 and CDR2 from the germline V gene are MDHEN and SYDVKM. CDR3 in DNA: TGTGCCAGCAGTTCTCGACGACTTACCTCGGGGCGTTACGAGCAGTACTTC. Translating gives CASSSRRLTSGRYEQYF.

The rearrangement joins TRBV9 to TRBJ2-2; D is possibly TRBD2 (6 bases). CDR3 length equals 16 residues. Trimming pared 2 bases from V and 2 bases from J, leaving 13 bases between. Per the germline V gene, CDR1 is SGDLS and CDR2 is YYNGEE. The CDR3 is CASSVEGRLNTGELFF. For the CDR3, the DNA is TGTGCCAGCAGCGTGGAAGGGAGGCTAAACACCGGGGAGCTGTTTTTT. The full variable domain, in which reference TRBV9 and TRBJ2-2 provide the parts outside the CDR3, is DSGVTQTPKHLITATGQRVTLRCSPRSGDLSVYWYQQSLDQGLQFLIQYYNGEERAKGNILERFSAQQFPDLHSELNLSSLELGDSALYFCASSVEGRLNTGELFFGEGSRLTVL.

The table lists this clone with a count of one. The final CDR3 position lacks the conserved phenylalanine or tryptophan, pointing to a likely read error. The rearrangement joins TRBV7-8 to TRBJ2-7; 9 bases are shared with TRBD1. This CDR3 region has 14 residues. Trimming took 5 bases from V and 4 from J; bases not matched to a gene: 6. In germline, CDR1 is SGHVS, CDR2 FQNEAQ. The CDR3 nucleotides read TGTGCCAGCAGCCGGGGACAGGGCCGTTACGAGCAGTACCTC. It is translated as CASSRGQGRYEQYL.

The chain uses TRBV30 and TRBJ1-4; the D gene is possibly TRBD1 (6 bases). The CDR3 consists of 13 residues. Trimming cost V 4 bases and J 7 bases, with 13 bases left between them. The germline V gene encodes CDR1 GTSNPN and CDR2 SVGIG (reference sequence). This CDR3 reads CAWKQGLGEKLFF. In DNA, the CDR3 is TGTGCCTGGAAACAGGGATTAGGTGAAAAACTGTTTTTT.

The chain has TRBV6-6 and TRBJ2-7, with 9 bases lining up with TRBD2. With 5 bases clipped from V and 3 bases from J, the junction kept 5 bases outside the gene matches. The CDR3 contains 14 residues. Germline-derived CDR1 and CDR2 are MNHNY and SVGAGI (reference sequence). In nucleotides, the CDR3 is TGTGCCAGCAGTCCTGCGGGAGGGGTCTACGAGCAGTACTTC. Protein: CASSPAGGVYEQYF.

The rearrangement joins TRBV28 to TRBJ2-1, with a weak D call TRBD2 (6 bases). The CDR3 runs to 17 residues. Trimming shortened V by 7 bases and J by 10 bases, and 29 bases separated the two germline ends. CDR1 MDHEN and CDR2 SYDVKM come from the germline V gene. The CDR3 is CASTQPRDSLTIREQFF. CDR3 DNA: TGTGCCAGCACCCAACCCAGGGACTCCCTTACGATTAGGGAGCAGTTCTTC.